Listed here is a single T cell receptor (beta chain). These data originate in a study of blood T cell repertoires in COVID-19. The overall study: Specimens from acute and convalescent COVID-19 originated in the United States, Italy and Spain. In each case, the material was cDNA or gDNA derived from T cells, B-cell-depleted T cells, or PBMCs.

Trimming pared 5 bases from V and 0 bases from J, leaving 17 bases between. Germline-derived CDR1 and CDR2 are SGHVS and FNYEAQ. The CDR3 has 18 amino acids. Authors' analysis steps: Nucleated cell number was recorded as an estimate derived from reference gene primer amplification. Profiling relied on immunoSEQ multiplex PCR, and the TCRdb table lists in-frame clones only, not all of them. That table is the source of V, J and clone size, and D and trimming were worked out from the DNA. The sample carries about 130,000 clones, approximately 85% recorded once. Sequencing was carried out using peripheral blood. This receptor was identified in a human donor in a cohort sampled during active COVID-19. J is TRBJ1-6 and V is TRBV7-6; maybe TRBD1 (5 bases). For the CDR3, the DNA is TGTGCCAGCAGCCTCGGGACTTCTCAAAGCTCCTATAATTCACCCCTCCACTTT. This encodes CASSLGTSQSSYNSPLHF.